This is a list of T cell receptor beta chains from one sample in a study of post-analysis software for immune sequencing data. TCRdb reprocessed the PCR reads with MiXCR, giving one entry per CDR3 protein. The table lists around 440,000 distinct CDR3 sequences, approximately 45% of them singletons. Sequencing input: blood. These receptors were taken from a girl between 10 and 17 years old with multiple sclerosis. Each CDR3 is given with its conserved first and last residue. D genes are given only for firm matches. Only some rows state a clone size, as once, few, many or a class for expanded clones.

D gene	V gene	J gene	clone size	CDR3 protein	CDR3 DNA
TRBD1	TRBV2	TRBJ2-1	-	CASSGVQGAREQFF	TGTGCCAGCAGTGGAGTGCAGGGGGCGCGGGAGCAGTTCTTC
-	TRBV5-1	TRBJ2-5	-	CASSLGVTGEQYF	TGCGCCAGCAGCTTGGGAGTGACTGGGGAGCAGTACTTC
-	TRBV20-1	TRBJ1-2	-	CSAAIENYGYTF	TGCAGTGCTGCTATAGAAAACTATGGCTACACCTTC
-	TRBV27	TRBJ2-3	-	CASTPQGLRDTQYF	TGTGCCAGCACTCCCCAGGGGTTGCGAGATACGCAGTATTTT
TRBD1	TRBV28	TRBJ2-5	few	CASRKRTGVGRETQYF	TGTGCCAGCAGAAAAAGGACAGGGGTTGGGAGAGAGACCCAGTACTTC
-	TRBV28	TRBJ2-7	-	CASRGPSSSYEQYF	TGTGCCAGCAGGGGACCTTCCAGCTCCTACGAGCAGTACTTC
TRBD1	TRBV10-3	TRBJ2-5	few	CAISTGDETQYF	TGTGCCATCAGTACAGGGGACGAGACCCAGTACTTC
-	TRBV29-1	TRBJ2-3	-	CSVATASTDTQYF	TGCAGCGTTGCGACAGCTAGCACAGATACGCAGTATTTT
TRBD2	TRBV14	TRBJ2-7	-	CASSLPSGGYEQYF	TGTGCCAGCAGCCTCCCTAGCGGAGGCTACGAGCAGTACTTC
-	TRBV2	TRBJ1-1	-	CASSDGREGTEAFF	TGTGCCAGCAGTGACGGCAGGGAGGGAACTGAAGCTTTCTTT
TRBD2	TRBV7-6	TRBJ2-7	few	CASTQPGDYSYEQYF	TGTGCCAGCACGCAACCGGGGGACTACTCCTACGAGCAGTACTTC
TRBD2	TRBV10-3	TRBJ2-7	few	CATQRGGESPREQYF	TGTGCCACACAACGCGGGGGAGAGTCTCCTAGAGAGCAGTACTTC
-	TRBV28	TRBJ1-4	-	CASGREKLFF	TGTGCCAGCGGCCGGGAAAAACTGTTTTTT
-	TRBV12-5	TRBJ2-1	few	CASGFLSGNEQFF	TGTGCTAGTGGTTTCCTCTCTGGGAATGAGCAGTTCTTC
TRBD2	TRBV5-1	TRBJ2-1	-	CASSPGEREENEQFF	TGCGCCAGCAGCCCAGGGGAGCGGGAGGAGAATGAGCAGTTCTTC
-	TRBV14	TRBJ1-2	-	CASSLGGTVNYGYTF	TGTGCCAGCAGCCTCGGCGGGACGGTAAACTATGGCTACACCTTC
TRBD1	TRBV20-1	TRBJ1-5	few	CSAKSGGFNQPQHF	TGCAGTGCTAAGTCAGGGGGTTTCAATCAGCCCCAGCATTTT
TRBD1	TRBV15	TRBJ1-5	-	CATRGDRGEQPQHF	TGTGCCACCAGGGGGGACAGGGGGGAGCAGCCCCAGCATTTT
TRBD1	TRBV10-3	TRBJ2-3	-	CAISSGTADTDAQYF	TGTGCCATCAGTTCTGGGACAGCGGACACAGATGCGCAGTATTTT
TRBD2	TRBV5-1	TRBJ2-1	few	CASSPTSESYNEQFF	TGCGCCAGCAGTCCTACTAGCGAGTCCTACAATGAGCAGTTCTTC
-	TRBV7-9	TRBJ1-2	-	CASSLFPDRYGYTF	TGTGCCAGCAGCTTATTCCCGGATCGCTATGGCTACACCTTC
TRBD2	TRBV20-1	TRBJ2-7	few	CSVHSGTYEQYF	TGCAGTGTTCATAGCGGGACCTACGAGCAGTACTTC
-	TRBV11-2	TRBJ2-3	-	CASSFNRGSTSTDTQYF	TGTGCCAGCAGCTTTAATCGGGGGAGCACTAGCACAGATACGCAGTATTTT
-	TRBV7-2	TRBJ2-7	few	CASSPRGGPYEQYF	TGTGCCAGCAGCCCGAGGGGGGGCCCCTACGAGCAGTACTTC
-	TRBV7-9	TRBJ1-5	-	CASSWDTDQPQHF	TGTGCCAGCAGCTGGGACACCGATCAGCCCCAGCATTTT
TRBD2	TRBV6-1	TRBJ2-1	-	CATHRTSGSNEQFF	TGTGCCACTCACCGGACTAGCGGTAGCAATGAGCAGTTCTTC
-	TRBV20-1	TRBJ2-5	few	CSADWRSRGQETQYF	TGCAGTGCCGATTGGAGGAGTCGGGGACAAGAGACCCAGTACTTC
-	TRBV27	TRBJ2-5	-	CASSLSLQETQYF	TGTGCCAGCAGTTTATCACTCCAAGAGACCCAGTACTTC
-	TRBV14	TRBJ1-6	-	CASSQDRGLYSPLHF	TGTGCCAGCAGCCAAGATCGGGGGCTTTATTCACCCCTCCACTTT
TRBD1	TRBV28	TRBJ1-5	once	CASSSPTPTGSNQPQHF	TGTGCCAGCAGTTCCCCCACCCCGACAGGGAGCAATCAGCCCCAGCATTTT
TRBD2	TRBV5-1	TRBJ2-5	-	CASSRTSFEEGETQYF	TGCGCCAGCAGCCGGACTAGCTTCGAGGAGGGCGAGACCCAGTACTTC
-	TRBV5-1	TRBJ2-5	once	CASSLAGEFTDEQYF	TGCGCCAGCAGCTTGGCCGGGGAATTTACCGATGAGCAGTACTTC
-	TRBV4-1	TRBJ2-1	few	CASSQGTGWGEQFF	TGCGCCAGCAGCCAGGGAACAGGGTGGGGTGAGCAGTTCTTC
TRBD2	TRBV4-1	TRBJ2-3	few	CASSQDPLAGGDTQYF	TGCGCCAGCAGCCAAGATCCCCTAGCGGGAGGGGATACGCAGTATTTT
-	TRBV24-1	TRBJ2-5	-	CATSGAQYF	TGTGCCACCAGTGGGGCTCAGTACTTC
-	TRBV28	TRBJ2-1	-	CASSLTSGYGEQFF	TGTGCCAGCAGTTTGACTAGTGGATACGGTGAGCAGTTCTTC
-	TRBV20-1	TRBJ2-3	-	CSARGSRADDYTDTQYF	TGCAGTGCTAGAGGTTCCCGGGCAGACGATTACACAGATACGCAGTATTTT
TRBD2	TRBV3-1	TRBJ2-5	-	CASSTSGIQETQYF	TGTGCCAGCAGCACCAGCGGGATTCAAGAGACCCAGTACTTC
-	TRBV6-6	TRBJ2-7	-	CASRQDTYEQYF	TGTGCCAGCAGACAAGACACCTACGAGCAGTACTTC
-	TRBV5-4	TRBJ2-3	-	CASSLWGWTDTQYF	TGTGCCAGCAGCTTGTGGGGGTGGACGGATACGCAGTATTTT
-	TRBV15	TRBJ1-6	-	CATTGQTNSPLHF	TGTGCCACAACGGGACAAACAAATTCACCCCTCCACTTT
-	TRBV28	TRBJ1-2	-	CASAPPSGTLTNYGYTF	TGTGCCAGCGCTCCCCCTTCCGGGACACTAACTAACTATGGCTACACCTTC
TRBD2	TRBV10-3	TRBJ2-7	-	CAISGLAGAKNEQYF	TGTGCCATCAGTGGACTAGCGGGAGCAAAAAACGAGCAGTACTTC
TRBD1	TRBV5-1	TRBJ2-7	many	CASSLGQGGEQYF	TGCGCCAGCAGCTTGGGACAGGGTGGCGAGCAGTACTTC
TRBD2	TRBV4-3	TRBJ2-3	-	CASSQEGTGGLANTQYF	TGCGCCAGCAGCCAAGAAGGGACGGGAGGGCTGGCGAATACGCAGTATTTT